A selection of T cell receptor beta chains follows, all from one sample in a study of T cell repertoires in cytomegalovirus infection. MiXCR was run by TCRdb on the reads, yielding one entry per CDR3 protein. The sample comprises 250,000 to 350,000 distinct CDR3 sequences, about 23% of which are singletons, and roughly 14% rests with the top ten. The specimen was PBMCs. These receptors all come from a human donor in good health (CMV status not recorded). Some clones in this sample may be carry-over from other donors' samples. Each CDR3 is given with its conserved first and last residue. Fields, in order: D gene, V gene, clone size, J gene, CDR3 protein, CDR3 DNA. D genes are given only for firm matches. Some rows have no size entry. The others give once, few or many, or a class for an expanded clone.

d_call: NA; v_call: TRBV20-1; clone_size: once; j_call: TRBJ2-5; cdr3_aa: CSARDKGVKETQYF; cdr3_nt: TGCAGTGCTAGAGATAAGGGCGTTAAAGAGACCCAGTACTTC
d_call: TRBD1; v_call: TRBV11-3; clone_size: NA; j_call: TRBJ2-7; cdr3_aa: CASGRQGSQEQYF; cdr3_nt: TGTGCCAGCGGTCGACAGGGGTCCCAGGAGCAGTACTTC
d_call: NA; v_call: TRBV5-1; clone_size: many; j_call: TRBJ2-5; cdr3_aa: CASSLGVGETQYF; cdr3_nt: TGTGCCAGCAGTTTAGGGGTAGGAGAGACCCAGTACTTC
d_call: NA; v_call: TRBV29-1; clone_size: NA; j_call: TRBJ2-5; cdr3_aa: CSVERVQQETQYF; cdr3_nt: TGCAGCGTTGAACGCGTCCAACAAGAGACCCAGTACTTC
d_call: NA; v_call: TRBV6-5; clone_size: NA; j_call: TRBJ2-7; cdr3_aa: CASSYSGSDSYEQYF; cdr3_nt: TGTGCCAGCAGTTACTCAGGGAGCGACTCCTACGAGCAGTACTTC
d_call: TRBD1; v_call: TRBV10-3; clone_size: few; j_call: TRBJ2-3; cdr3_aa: CAIKDRSTDTQYF; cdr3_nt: TGTGCCATCAAGGACAGGAGCACAGATACGCAGTATTTT
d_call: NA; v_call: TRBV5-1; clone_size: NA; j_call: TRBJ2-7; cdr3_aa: CASSLGEENYEQYF; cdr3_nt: TGCGCCAGCAGCTTGGGAGAAGAGAACTACGAGCAGTACTTC
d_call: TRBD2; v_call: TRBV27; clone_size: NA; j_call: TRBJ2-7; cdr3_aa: CASSSGKRGNHEQYF; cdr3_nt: TGTGCCAGCAGTTCCGGAAAGCGGGGTAATCACGAGCAGTACTTC
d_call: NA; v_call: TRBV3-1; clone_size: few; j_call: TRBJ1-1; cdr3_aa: CASSQDPHGSGTEAFF; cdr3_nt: TGTGCCAGCAGCCAAGATCCCCACGGAAGCGGCACTGAAGCTTTCTTT
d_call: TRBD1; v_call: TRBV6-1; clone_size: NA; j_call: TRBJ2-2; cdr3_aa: CASSLAGTGTGELFF; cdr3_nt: TGTGCCAGCAGTTTGGCCGGGACAGGGACCGGGGAGCTGTTTTTT
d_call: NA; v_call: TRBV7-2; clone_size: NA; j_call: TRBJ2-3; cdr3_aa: CASSLRPGNLPDTQYF; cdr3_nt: TGTGCCAGCAGCTTACGGCCGGGAAATCTGCCAGATACGCAGTATTTT
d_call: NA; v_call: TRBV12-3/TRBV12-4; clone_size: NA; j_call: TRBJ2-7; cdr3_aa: CASRHAQGGEQYF; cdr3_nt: TGTGCCAGCCGCCACGCCCAGGGGGGGGAGCAGTACTTC
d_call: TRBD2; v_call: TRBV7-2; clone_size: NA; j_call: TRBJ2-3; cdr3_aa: CASSFGGVDTQYF; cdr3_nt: TGTGCCAGCAGCTTCGGGGGGGTAGATACGCAGTATTTT
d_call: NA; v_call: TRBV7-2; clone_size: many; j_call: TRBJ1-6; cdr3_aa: CASTLRRAPLHF; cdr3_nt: TGTGCCAGCACCCTTAGAAGGGCACCCCTCCACTTT
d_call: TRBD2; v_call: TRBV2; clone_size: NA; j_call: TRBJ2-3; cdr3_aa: CASSDDSGGTSQYF; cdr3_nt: TGTGCCAGCAGTGATGATAGCGGGGGAACATCGCAGTATTTT
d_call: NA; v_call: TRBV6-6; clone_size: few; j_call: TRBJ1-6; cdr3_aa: CASSYEGRNSPLHF; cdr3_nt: TGTGCCAGCAGTTACGAAGGACGGAATTCACCCCTCCACTTT
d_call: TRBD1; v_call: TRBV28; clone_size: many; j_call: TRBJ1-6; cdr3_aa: CASSIPGQGLNSPLHF; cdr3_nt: TGTGCCAGCAGTATTCCGGGACAGGGTTTGAATTCACCCCTCCACTTT
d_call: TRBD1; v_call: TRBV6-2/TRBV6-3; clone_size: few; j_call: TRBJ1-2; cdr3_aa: CASTGQGRLYGYTF; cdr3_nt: TGTGCCAGCACGGGACAGGGCAGATTATATGGCTACACCTTC
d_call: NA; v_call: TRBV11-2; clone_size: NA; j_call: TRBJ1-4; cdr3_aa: CASSLVHPNEKLFF; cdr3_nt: TGTGCCAGCAGCTTAGTTCACCCTAATGAAAAACTGTTTTTT
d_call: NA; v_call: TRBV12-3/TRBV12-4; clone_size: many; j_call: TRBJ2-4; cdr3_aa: CASRPRGLAKNIQYF; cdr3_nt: TGTGCCAGCAGACCGCGGGGGCTGGCCAAAAACATTCAGTACTTC
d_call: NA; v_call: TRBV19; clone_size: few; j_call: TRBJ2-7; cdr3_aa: CASSGRTVSSYEQYF; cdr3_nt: TGTGCCAGTAGCGGAAGGACAGTGAGCTCCTACGAGCAGTACTTC
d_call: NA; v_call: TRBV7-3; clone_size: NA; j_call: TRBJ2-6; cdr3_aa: CASSLNGGLNSGANVLTF; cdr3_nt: TGTGCCAGCAGCTTAAATGGAGGTTTGAACTCTGGGGCCAACGTCCTGACTTTC
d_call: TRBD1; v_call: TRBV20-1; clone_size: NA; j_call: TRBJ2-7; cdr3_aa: CSPSGTDYSYEQYF; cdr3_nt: TGCAGCCCTAGTGGGACAGACTACTCCTACGAGCAGTACTTC
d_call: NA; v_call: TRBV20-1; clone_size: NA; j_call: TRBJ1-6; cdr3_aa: CSASVGENSPLHF; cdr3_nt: TGCAGTGCTAGTGTGGGTGAAAATTCACCCCTCCACTTT
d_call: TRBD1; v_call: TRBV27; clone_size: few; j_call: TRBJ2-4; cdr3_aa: CASGGTGRTIQYF; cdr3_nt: TGTGCCAGCGGGGGGACAGGGAGGACCATTCAGTACTTC
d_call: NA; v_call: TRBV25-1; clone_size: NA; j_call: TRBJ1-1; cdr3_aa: CASSAGVRAFF; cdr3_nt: TGTGCCAGCAGTGCCGGGGTGCGGGCTTTCTTT
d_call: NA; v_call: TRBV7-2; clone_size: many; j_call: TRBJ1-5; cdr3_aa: CASSLVGRSNQPQHF; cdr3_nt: TGTGCCAGCAGCTTAGTCGGCCGTAGCAATCAGCCCCAGCATTTT
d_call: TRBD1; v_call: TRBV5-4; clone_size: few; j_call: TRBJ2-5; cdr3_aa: CASSGDRGAYQTQYF; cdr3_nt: TGTGCCAGCAGCGGGGACAGGGGAGCTTATCAGACCCAGTACTTC
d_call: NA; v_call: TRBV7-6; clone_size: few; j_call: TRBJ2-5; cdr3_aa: CASRRQGQETQYF; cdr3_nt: TGTGCCAGCAGGCGTCAGGGTCAAGAGACCCAGTACTTC
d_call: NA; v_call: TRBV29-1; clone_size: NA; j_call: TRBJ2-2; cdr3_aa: CSVRRSENTGELFF; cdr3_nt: TGCAGCGTTAGACGTTCGGAAAACACCGGGGAGCTGTTTTTT
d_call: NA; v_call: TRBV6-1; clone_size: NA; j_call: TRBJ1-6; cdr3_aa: CASSERGDSSSPLHF; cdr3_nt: TGTGCCAGCAGTGAAAGGGGGGATTCGAGTTCACCCCTCCACTTT
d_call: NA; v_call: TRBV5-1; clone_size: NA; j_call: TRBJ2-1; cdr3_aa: CASSPYLGTAGYDEQFF; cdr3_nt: TGCGCCAGCAGCCCCTACCTGGGTACCGCGGGGTATGATGAGCAGTTCTTC
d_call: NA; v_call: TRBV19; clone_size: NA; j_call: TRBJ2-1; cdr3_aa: CASRTTRGGYNEQFF; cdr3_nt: TGTGCCAGTAGGACCACTAGGGGTGGATACAATGAGCAGTTCTTC
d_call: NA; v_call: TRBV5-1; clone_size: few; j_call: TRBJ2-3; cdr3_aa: CASSLGSISGLTDTQYF; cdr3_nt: TGCGCCAGCAGCTTGGGGTCTATCAGCGGACTCACAGATACGCAGTATTTT
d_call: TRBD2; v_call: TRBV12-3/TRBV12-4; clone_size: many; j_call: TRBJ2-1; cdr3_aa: CASSLLLAGVSEQFF; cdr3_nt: TGTGCCAGCAGTTTACTCCTAGCGGGAGTGTCTGAGCAGTTCTTC
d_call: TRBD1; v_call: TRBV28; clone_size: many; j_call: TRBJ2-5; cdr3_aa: CASRDRGVGPRRTQYF; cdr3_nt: TGTGCCAGCAGGGACAGGGGCGTCGGTCCGCGGAGGACCCAGTACTTC
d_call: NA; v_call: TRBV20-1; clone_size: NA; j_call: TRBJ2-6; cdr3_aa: CSGWKAESSGANVLTF; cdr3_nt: TGCAGTGGGTGGAAAGCGGAATCCTCTGGGGCCAACGTCCTGACTTTC
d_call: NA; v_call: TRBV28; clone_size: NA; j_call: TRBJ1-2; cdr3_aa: CANRAAGDNYGYTF; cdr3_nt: TGTGCCAATCGGGCGGCAGGGGATAACTATGGCTACACCTTC
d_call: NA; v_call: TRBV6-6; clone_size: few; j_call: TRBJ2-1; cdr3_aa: CASSYSGPAIDEQFF; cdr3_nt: TGTGCCAGCAGTTACTCGGGACCAGCGATCGATGAGCAGTTCTTC
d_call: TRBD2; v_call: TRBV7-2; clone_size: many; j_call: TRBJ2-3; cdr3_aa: CASSSRLAGGLSTDTQYF; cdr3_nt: TGTGCCAGCAGCAGTCGACTAGCGGGGGGGCTTAGCACAGATACGCAGTATTTT
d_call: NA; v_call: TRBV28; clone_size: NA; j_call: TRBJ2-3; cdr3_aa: CASSYGFTDTQYF; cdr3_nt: TGTGCCAGCAGTTACGGGTTTACAGATACGCAGTATTTT
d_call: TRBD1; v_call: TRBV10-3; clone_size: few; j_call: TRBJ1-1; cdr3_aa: CAISESGQGKTEAFF; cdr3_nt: TGTGCCATCAGTGAGTCGGGACAGGGTAAAACTGAAGCTTTCTTT
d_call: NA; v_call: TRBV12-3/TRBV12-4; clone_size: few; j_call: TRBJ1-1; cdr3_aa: CASSFPGRPNTEAFF; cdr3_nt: TGTGCCAGCAGTTTCCCGGGACGGCCGAACACTGAAGCTTTCTTT
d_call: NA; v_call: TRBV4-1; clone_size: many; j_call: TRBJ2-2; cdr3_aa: CASSHTPNTGELFF; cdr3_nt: TGCGCCAGCAGCCATACACCGAACACCGGGGAGCTGTTTTTT
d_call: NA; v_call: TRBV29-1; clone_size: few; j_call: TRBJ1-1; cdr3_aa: CSASKSTEAFF; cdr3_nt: TGCAGCGCCAGTAAGTCCACTGAAGCTTTCTTT
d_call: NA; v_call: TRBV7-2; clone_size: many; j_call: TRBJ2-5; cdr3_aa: CASSSDTRETQYF; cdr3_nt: TGTGCCAGCAGTTCGGACACTAGGGAGACCCAGTACTTC
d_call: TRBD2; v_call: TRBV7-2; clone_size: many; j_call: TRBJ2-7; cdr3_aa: CASSLDGTTGYEQYF; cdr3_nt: TGTGCCAGCAGCTTAGACGGGACTACCGGATACGAGCAGTACTTC
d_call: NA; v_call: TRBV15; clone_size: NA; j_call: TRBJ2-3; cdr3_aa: CATSRDPGSPDTQYF; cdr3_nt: TGTGCCACCAGCAGAGATCCCGGGTCCCCAGATACGCAGTATTTT
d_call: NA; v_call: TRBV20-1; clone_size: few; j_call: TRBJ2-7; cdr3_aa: CSARSGLEQYF; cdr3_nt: TGCAGTGCTAGATCAGGGTTAGAGCAGTACTTC
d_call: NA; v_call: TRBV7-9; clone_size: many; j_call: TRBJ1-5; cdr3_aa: CASSSGLGVGNQPQHF; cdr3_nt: TGTGCCAGCAGTTCTGGCCTTGGGGTGGGCAATCAGCCCCAGCATTTT
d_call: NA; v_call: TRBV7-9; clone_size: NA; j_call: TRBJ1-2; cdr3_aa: CATSSGKSEDGYTF; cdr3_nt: TGTGCCACCTCGTCAGGGAAATCAGAGGATGGCTACACCTTC